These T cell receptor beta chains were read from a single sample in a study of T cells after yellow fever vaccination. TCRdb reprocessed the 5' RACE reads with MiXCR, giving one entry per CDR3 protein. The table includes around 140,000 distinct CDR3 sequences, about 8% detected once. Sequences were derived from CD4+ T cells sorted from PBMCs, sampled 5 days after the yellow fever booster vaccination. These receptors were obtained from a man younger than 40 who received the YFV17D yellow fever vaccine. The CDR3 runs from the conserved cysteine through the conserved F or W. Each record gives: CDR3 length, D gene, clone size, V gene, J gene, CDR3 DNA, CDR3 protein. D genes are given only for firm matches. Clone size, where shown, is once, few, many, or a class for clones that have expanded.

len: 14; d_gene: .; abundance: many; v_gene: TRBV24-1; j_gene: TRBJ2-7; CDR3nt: TGTGCCACCAGTGACCGCGACAGGATCTACGAGCAGTACTTC; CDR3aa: CATSDRDRIYEQYF
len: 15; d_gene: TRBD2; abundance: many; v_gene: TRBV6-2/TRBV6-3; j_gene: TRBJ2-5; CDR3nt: TGTGCCAGCAGACAGACTAGCGGGAGTCCAGAGACCCAGTACTTC; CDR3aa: CASRQTSGSPETQYF
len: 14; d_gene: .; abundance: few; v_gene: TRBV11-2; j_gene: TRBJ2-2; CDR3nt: TGTGCCAGCAGCCAGGGACTCACTTGGGGGGAGCTGTTTTTT; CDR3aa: CASSQGLTWGELFF
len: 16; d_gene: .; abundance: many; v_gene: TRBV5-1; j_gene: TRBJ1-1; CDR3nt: TGCGCCAGCAGCTCCGGGAGGGGGGAGGGTAACACTGAAGCTTTCTTT; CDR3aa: CASSSGRGEGNTEAFF
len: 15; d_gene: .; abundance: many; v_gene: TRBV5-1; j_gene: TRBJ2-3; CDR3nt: TGCGCCAGCAGCTTGGAGGGGGTAGGCACAGATACGCAGTATTTT; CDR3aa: CASSLEGVGTDTQYF
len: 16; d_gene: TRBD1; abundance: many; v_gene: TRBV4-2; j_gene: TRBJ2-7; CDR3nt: TGTGCCAGCAGCCAAGATTCGGACAGGGTAACCTACGAGCAGTACTTC; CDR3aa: CASSQDSDRVTYEQYF
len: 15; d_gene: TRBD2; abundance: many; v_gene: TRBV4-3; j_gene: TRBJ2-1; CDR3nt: TGTGCCAGCAGCCAAGCGGGAGGATCCTACAATGAGCAGTTCTTC; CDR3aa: CASSQAGGSYNEQFF
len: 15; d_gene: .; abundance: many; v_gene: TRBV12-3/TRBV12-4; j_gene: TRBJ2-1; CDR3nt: TGTGCCAGCAGTCCCGGGGCCATCTACGGCAATGAGCAGTTCTTC; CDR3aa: CASSPGAIYGNEQFF
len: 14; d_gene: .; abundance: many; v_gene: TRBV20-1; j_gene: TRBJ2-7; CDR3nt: TGCAGTGCTAGCAAATGGGATACTCCCTACGAGCAGTACTTC; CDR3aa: CSASKWDTPYEQYF
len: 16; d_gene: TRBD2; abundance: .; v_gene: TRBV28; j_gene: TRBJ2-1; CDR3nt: TGTGCCAGCAGTTCAGGAGGCCTAGCGGGAGCCGCCCCCGGGAACTTC; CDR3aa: CASSSGGLAGAAPGNF
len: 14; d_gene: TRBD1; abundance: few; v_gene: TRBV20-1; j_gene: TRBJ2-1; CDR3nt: TGCAGTGCGTCCAATCTGGACAGGGCCAATGAGCAGTTCTTC; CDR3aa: CSASNLDRANEQFF
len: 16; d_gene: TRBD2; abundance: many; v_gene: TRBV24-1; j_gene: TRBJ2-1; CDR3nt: TGTGCCACCAGTGACCCCGGAGTAGCGGGAGGTCGTGAGCAGTTCTTC; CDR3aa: CATSDPGVAGGREQFF
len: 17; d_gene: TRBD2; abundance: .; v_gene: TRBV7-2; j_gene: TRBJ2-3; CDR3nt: TGTGCCAGCAGCTTAGCGCGGACTAGCGGCAGCACAGATACGCAGTATTTT; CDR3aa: CASSLARTSGSTDTQYF
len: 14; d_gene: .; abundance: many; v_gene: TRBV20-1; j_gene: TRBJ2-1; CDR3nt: TGCAGTGCAACTGGGGGTGGTGGCTACAATGAGCAGTTCTTC; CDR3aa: CSATGGGGYNEQFF
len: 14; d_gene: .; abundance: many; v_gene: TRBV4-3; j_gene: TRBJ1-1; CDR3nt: TGCGCCAGCAGCCAAGAATTAGGGGCCACTGAAGCTTTCTTT; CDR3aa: CASSQELGATEAFF
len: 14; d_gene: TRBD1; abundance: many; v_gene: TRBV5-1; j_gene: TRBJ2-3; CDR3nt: TGCGCCAGCAGCCTAGGACAGGGGTCAGATACGCAGTATTTT; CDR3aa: CASSLGQGSDTQYF
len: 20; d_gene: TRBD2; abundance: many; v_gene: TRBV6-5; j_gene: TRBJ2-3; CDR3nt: TGTGCCAGCAGTTTTTCCCGTCCCGGGAGGGAGGGGTTTGACACACATACGCAGTATTTT; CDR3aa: CASSFSRPGREGFDTHTQYF
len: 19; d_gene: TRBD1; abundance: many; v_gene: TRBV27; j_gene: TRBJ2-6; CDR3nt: TGTGCCAGCACCAACCGAGAGGACAGGAGTTTGCCTGGGGCCAACGTCCTGACTTTC; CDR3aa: CASTNREDRSLPGANVLTF
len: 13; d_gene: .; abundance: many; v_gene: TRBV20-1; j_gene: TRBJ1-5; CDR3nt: TGCAGTGCCCAATGGGATAGCAATCAGCCCCAGCATTTT; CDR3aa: CSAQWDSNQPQHF
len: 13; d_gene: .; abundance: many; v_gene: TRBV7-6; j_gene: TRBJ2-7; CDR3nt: TGTGCCAGCAGCCCCGTACCACAGGGTGACCCCATCTTC; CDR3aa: CASSPVPQGDPIF
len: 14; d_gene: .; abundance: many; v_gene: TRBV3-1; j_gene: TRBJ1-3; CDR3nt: TGTGCCAGCAGCCCAGGGAGAGGGTACAACACCATATATTTT; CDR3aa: CASSPGRGYNTIYF
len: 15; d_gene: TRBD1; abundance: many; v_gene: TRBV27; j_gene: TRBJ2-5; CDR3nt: TGTGCCAGCAGCCGGGACAGGCGAACCCAAGAGACCCAGTACTTC; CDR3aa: CASSRDRRTQETQYF
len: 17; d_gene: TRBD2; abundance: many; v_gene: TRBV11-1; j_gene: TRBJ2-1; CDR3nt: TGTGCCAGCAGCTTAGCGCGGAAGCGGGAGGTCTCCAATGAGCAGTTCTTC; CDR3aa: CASSLARKREVSNEQFF
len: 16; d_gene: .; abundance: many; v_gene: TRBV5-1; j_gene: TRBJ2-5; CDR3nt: TGCGCCAGCAGCCCCGGAGGGCGGGCTGGGCGAGAGACCCAGTACTTC; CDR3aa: CASSPGGRAGRETQYF
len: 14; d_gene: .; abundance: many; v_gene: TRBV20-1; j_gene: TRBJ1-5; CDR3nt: TGCAGTGCTAGTAAGGGAGGGGGCAATCAGCCCCAGCATTTT; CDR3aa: CSASKGGGNQPQHF
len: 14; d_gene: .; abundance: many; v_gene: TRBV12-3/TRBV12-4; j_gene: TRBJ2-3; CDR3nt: TGTGCCAGCAGTTCCCTCTCCCGCACAGATACGCAGTATTTT; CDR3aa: CASSSLSRTDTQYF
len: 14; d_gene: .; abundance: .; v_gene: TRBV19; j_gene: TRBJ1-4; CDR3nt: TGTGCCAGTAGTATGGGGGCAACTAATGAAAAACTGTTTTTT; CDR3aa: CASSMGATNEKLFF
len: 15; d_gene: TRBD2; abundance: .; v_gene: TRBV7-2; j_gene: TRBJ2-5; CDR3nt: TGTGCCAGCAGTCACTTCAGAGCCGGGGGGGAGACCCAGTACTTC; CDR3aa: CASSHFRAGGETQYF
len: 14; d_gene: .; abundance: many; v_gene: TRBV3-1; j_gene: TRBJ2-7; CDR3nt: TGTGCCAGCAGCCAACCAGGGAACTCCTACGAGCAGTACTTC; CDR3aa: CASSQPGNSYEQYF
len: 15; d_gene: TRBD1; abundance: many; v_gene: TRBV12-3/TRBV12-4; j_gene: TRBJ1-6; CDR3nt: TGTGCCAGCAGTCCAGGCGGGACAGGGAATTCACCCCTCCACTTT; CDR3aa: CASSPGGTGNSPLHF
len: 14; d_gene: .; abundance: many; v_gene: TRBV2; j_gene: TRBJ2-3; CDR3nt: TGTGCCAGCCGGGGGGCTAGCGGCACAGATACGCAGTATTTT; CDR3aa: CASRGASGTDTQYF
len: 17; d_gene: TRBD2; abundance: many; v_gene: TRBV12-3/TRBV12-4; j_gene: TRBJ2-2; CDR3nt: TGTGCCAGCAGTTTCCCAGGACTAGCGGGAGGGGCCGGGGAGCTGTTTTTT; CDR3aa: CASSFPGLAGGAGELFF
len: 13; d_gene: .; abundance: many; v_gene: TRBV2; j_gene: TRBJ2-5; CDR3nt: TGTGCCAGCAGTGATGTGGGTAGGGAGACCCAGTACTTC; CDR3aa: CASSDVGRETQYF
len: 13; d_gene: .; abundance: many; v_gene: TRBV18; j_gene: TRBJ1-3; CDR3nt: TGTGCCAGCTCAGGTTCCTCTGGAAACACCATATATTTT; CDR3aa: CASSGSSGNTIYF
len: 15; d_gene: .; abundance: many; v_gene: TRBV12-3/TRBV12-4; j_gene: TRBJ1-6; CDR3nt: TGTGCCAGCAGTCTCCCGGGGGCTCGTGGCTCACCCCTCCACTTT; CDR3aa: CASSLPGARGSPLHF
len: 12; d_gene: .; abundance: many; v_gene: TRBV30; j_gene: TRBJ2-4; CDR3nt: TGTGCCTGGAGTGTGCAGGGGAACATTCAGTACTTC; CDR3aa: CAWSVQGNIQYF
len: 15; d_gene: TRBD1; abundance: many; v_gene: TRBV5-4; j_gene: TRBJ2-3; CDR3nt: TGTGCCAGCAGCTCCCGGACAGGGGAAGGAGATACGCAGTATTTT; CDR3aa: CASSSRTGEGDTQYF
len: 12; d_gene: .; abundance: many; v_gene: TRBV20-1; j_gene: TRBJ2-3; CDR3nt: TGCAGTGCGTTACTGAGCACAGATACGCAGTATTTT; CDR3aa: CSALLSTDTQYF
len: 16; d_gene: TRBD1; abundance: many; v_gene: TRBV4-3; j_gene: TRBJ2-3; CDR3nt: TGCGCCAGCAGCCGGACGCCGGGACAGATCACAGATACGCAGTATTTT; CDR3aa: CASSRTPGQITDTQYF
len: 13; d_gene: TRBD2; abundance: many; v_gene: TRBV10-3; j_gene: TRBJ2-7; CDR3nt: TGTGCCATCGGGGAGGGTCCCGCGGACGAGCAGTACTTC; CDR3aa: CAIGEGPADEQYF
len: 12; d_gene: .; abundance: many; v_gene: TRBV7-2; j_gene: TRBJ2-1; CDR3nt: TGTGCCAGCAGCTCCAGTGTCAATGAGCAGTTCTTC; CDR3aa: CASSSSVNEQFF
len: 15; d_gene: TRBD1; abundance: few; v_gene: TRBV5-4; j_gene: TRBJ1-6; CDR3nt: TGTGCCAGCAGCTTCGATGTTACAGGGGGGGCACCCCTCCACTTT; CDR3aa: CASSFDVTGGAPLHF
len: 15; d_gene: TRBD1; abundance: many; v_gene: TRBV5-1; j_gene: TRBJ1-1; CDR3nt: TGCGCCAGCAGCCCCGGGACAGGAGATAACACTGAAGCTTTCTTT; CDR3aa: CASSPGTGDNTEAFF
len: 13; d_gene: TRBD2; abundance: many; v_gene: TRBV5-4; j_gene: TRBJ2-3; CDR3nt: TGTGTCTCGGGGGGGAGTGGCACAGATACGCAGTATTTT; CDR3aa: CVSGGSGTDTQYF
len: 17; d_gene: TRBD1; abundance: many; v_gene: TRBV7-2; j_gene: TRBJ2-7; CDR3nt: TGTGCCAGCAGCTTAGGGGTGGGACAGGGGGCCTTCTACGAGCAGTACTTC; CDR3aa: CASSLGVGQGAFYEQYF
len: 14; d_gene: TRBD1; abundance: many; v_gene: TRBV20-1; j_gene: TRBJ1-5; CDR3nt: TGCAGTGCTAGAGAGGACAGGGCGTATCAGCCCCAGCATTTT; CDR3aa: CSAREDRAYQPQHF
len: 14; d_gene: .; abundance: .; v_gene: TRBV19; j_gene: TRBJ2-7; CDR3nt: TGTGCCAGTACCCGGACAGACTCTACGGGCGAGCAGTACTTC; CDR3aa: CASTRTDSTGEQYF
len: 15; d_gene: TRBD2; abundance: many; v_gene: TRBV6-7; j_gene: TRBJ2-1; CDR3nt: TGTGCCAGCAGTCCCCTAGCGGGAGGGCTAAGTGAGCAGTTCTTC; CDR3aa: CASSPLAGGLSEQFF
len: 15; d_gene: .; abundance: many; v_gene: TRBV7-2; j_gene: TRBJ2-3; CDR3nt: TGTGCCAGCAGCTCCCAAGGGCTGCTCACAGATACGCAGTATTTT; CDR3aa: CASSSQGLLTDTQYF
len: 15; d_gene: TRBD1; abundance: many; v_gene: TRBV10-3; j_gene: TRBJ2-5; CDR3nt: TGTGCCATCAGTGCTAGGGGGACAGGCCAAGAGACCCAGTACTTC; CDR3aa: CAISARGTGQETQYF
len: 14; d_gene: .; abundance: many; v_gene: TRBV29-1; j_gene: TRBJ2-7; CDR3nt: TGCAGCGTCGAGGCTCAGGGCCTCTACGACGAGCAGTACTTC; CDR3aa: CSVEAQGLYDEQYF
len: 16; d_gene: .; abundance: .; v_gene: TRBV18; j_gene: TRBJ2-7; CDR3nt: TGTGCCAGCTCACCTTCTGCCGCGCGGGGAGGTCACGAGCAGTACTTC; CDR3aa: CASSPSAARGGHEQYF
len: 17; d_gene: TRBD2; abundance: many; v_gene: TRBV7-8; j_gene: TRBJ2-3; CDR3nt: TGTGCCAGCAGCCCTGGGGGGCGGGAGGAAAGCACAGATACGCAGTATTTT; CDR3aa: CASSPGGREESTDTQYF
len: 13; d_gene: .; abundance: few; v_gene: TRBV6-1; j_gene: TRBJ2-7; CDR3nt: TGTGCCAGCAGAAGGGGAGCCCTCCTCGAGCAGTACTTC; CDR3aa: CASRRGALLEQYF
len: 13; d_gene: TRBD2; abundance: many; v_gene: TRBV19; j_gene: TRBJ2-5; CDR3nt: TGTGCCAGTAGTATTAGCGGGAGTGAGACCCAGTACTTC; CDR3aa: CASSISGSETQYF
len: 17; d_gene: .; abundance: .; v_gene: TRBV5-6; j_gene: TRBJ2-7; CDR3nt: TGTGCCAGCAGCGATCTTAGCTGGGACACCCATTCCTACGAGCAGTACTTC; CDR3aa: CASSDLSWDTHSYEQYF
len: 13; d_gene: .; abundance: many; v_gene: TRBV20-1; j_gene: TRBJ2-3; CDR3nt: TGCAATGGACGGGACTCCAAGGGAGATACGCAGTATTTT; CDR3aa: CNGRDSKGDTQYF